This TCR beta chain was sequenced during a study of cytomegalovirus exposure and HLA in healthy donors. Study at large: Within an early data release were about 85 million unique TCRs drawn from HLA-typed donors. General study results and limits: In a later analysis, an Asian-associated ancestry cluster reportedly showed fewer N-insertions than the 666-donor mean. In a later analysis, TCR beta V- and J-gene trimming showed a link to a missense DCLRE1C variant.

Comments on this clone: Its antigen is not known.

The CDR3 loop spans 14 amino acids. V was trimmed by 5 bases and J by 2 bases, leaving 13 bases between them. CDR1 MDHEN and CDR2 SYDVKM come from the germline V gene. The study ran its PCR with 60 Vbeta and 13 Jbeta primers. Profiling relied on immunoSEQ multiplex PCR, and the TCRdb table lists in-frame clones only, not all of them. This listing includes under 75,000 clones. This TCR derives from a female donor in good health and CMV-seropositive. V and J are TRBV28 and TRBJ2-7; a weak D match, TRBD1 (6 bases). The material sequenced was PBMCs. The CDR3 DNA reads TGTGCCAGCAGTCTCATGGGGGCGCCCTACGAGCAGTACTTC. It yields the protein CASSLMGAPYEQYF.